This TCR beta chain comes out of a study of T cells after yellow fever vaccination. Across the study: Preparation of the low-cell-number fractions used SMART-Seq v4 Ultra Low Input.

The authors made TCR cDNA by 5'RACE template switching, adding a universal primer site and UMIs. TCRdb redid the calling of the 5' RACE reads with MiXCR, one entry per CDR3 protein. The sample holds 250,000 or so distinct CDR3 sequences; over 6.5% are singletons and the top ten take 1.1%. Study findings and constraints: Abundant clonotypes from the bulk population could contaminate FACS-sorted repertoires. Clones from primary vaccination mostly reappeared after the booster (around 96% CD4, less than 90% CD8).

CDR1 is SGHAT, CDR2 FQNNGV, per germline. The trim removed 1 base at V and 2 bases at J, leaving 4 bases unmatched. The CDR3 contains 18 residues. This clonotype was picked up a small number of times. What it binds is unknown. The sequence was obtained from a man aged 25-45 years who received the YFV17D yellow fever vaccine. This rearrangement joins TRBV11-2 to TRBJ2-1; 14 bases are a match to TRBD2. The sample was CD4+ T cells sorted from PBMCs, taken on the day of the yellow fever booster vaccination. CDR3 nucleotides: TGTGCCAGCAGCTTAGGGAGACTAGCGGGAGGGGCCTACAATGAGCAGTTCTTC. This codes for CASSLGRLAGGAYNEQFF.